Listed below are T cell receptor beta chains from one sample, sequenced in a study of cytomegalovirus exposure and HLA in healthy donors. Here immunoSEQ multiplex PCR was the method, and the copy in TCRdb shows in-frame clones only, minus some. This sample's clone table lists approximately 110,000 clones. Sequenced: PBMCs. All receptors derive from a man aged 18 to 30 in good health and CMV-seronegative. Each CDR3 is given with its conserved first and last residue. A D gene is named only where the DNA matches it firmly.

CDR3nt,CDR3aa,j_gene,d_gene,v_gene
TGTGCCAGCAGAGTATCCGGGGGAAGCAATCAGCCCCAGCATTTT,CASRVSGGSNQPQHF,TRBJ1-5,NA,TRBV6-5
TGCGCCAGCAGCTTGGTGGGGACAGGGGCCATGGATACGCAGTATTTT,CASSLVGTGAMDTQYF,TRBJ2-3,TRBD1,TRBV5-1
TGTGCCAGCACCTCGGTAGGGGGTAGCTCCTACGAGCAGTACTTC,CASTSVGGSSYEQYF,TRBJ2-7,NA,TRBV6-5
TGCGCCAGCAGCCAACCTACAGCGGAAAATCAGCCCCAGCATTTT,CASSQPTAENQPQHF,TRBJ1-5,NA,TRBV4-1
TGTGCCAGCAGTGAAAGCATTACTAATGAAAAACTGTTTTTT,CASSESITNEKLFF,TRBJ1-4,NA,TRBV6-1
TGTGCCAGCAGCTCGGACAGGAATGAGCAGTTCTTC,CASSSDRNEQFF,TRBJ2-1,TRBD1,TRBV5-8
TGTGCCAGCAGCACAGAGGGGACAGCAAGCTACGAGCAGTACTTC,CASSTEGTASYEQYF,TRBJ2-7,TRBD1,TRBV9
TGTGCCAGCAGCCATCATCAGGGACAATCCACTGAAGCTTTCTTT,CASSHHQGQSTEAFF,TRBJ1-1,NA,TRBV14
TGCGCCAGCAGCTTGGCCGGTGGTCCAGGGACCTACGAGCAGTACTTC,CASSLAGGPGTYEQYF,TRBJ2-7,NA,TRBV5-1
TGTGCCAGCAGTGATACCGGGACAGGGGAAGATACGCAGTATTTT,CASSDTGTGEDTQYF,TRBJ2-3,TRBD1,TRBV7-7
TGTGCCAGTAGTATAGTCCGGATGCGGGGGGGCACAGATACGCAGTATTTT,CASSIVRMRGGTDTQYF,TRBJ2-3,TRBD2,TRBV19
TGCGCCAGCAGTGAGCCGGGCGGGACGGAGGGTCGGTGGGATGGCTACACCTTC,CASSEPGGTEGRWDGYTF,TRBJ1-2,NA,TRBV10-1
TGCAGCGTTGAAAGGGGAGGGGTCACAGATACGCAGTATTTT,CSVERGGVTDTQYF,TRBJ2-3,TRBD2,TRBV29-1
TGTGCCAGCAGCTTAGGCGTAGGGGGTGGGTACACTGAAGCTTTCTTT,CASSLGVGGGYTEAFF,TRBJ1-1,NA,TRBV13